This TCR beta chain was retrieved from a study of CD8 T cells in Susac syndrome. Study results and limitations: As the study acknowledged, the number of individuals in its TCR sequencing and HLA analysis was relatively small.

RNA in amounts of roughly 0.5 to 1 ug was reverse transcribed with random hexamers. The method of amplification for TCR beta CDR3 was immunoSEQ multiplex PCR, covering 54 Vbeta and 13 Jbeta. TCRdb ran MiXCR on the immunoSEQ multiplex PCR reads and lists one entry per CDR3 protein. There are roughly 130,000 distinct CDR3 sequences in the sample; approximately 96% occur only once, and about 0.11% lies in the top ten. In the multiple sclerosis control group, patients were treatment-naive and had stable or active relapsing-remitting disease. As for this clonotype: Its antigen is as yet unknown.

The CDR3 length is 13 residues. Trimming took 10 bases from V and 0 from J, leaving 12 bases between them. CDR1 and CDR2 (germline): LNHDA, SQIVND (reference sequence). The origin of this receptor is a human donor with multiple sclerosis. The sample comprised CD4+ T cells from PBMCs. The chain combines TRBV19 with TRBJ1-2; a weak D match, TRBD1 (6 bases). CDR3 DNA sequence: TGTGCCACCAAACAGGGCCCTAACTATGGCTACACCTTC. Residues: CATKQGPNYGYTF.